This entry lists 24 T cell receptor beta chains sequenced from one sample in a study of T-cell memory formation after mild COVID-19. TCRdb reprocessed the 5' RACE reads with MiXCR, giving one entry per CDR3 protein. This sample has 350,000 to 500,000 distinct CDR3 sequences, with 20% to 30% found just once. Sequencing was done on a sample of PBMCs or a T cell subset sorted from them (not recorded which). These receptor sequences come from an adult woman who had mild COVID-19 (a few samples of this study predate the infection). Cell type and time point are not known.

This clonotype was seen a handful of times. This chain links TRBV29-1 with TRBJ2-7; TRBD2 agrees at 7 bases. Trimming removed 2 bases from V and 5 bases from J; junction bases left unmatched: 3. Per the germline V gene, CDR1 is SQVTM and CDR2 is ANQGSEA. CDR3 length equals 12 residues. The CDR3 here is CSVEYGGDEQYF. The CDR3, as DNA: TGCAGCGTTGAATATGGGGGGGACGAGCAGTACTTC.

This clonotype was seen more than once but under ten times. DNA for the CDR3: TGTGCCAGCAGTTTAGGCAGGTCCCAGGGAGATACGCAGTATTTT. It specifies CASSLGRSQGDTQYF. The rearrangement links TRBV12-3 or TRBV12-4 to TRBJ2-3; possibly TRBD1 for D (5 bases). The length of the CDR3 is 15 residues. Trimming took off 1 base at V and 5 bases at J, with 13 bases between the two ends.

The chain has TRBV7-3 and TRBJ1-5, with 10 positions matching TRBD1. CDR1 and CDR2 (germline): SGHTA, FQGTGA. This CDR3 region has 18 residues. V lost 5 bases to trimming and J lost 3 bases; unmatched junction nucleotides: 13. The CDR3 sequence: CASSADCLDRGNNQPQHF. The CDR3 nucleotides read TGTGCCAGCAGCGCGGATTGTTTGGACAGGGGGAACAATCAGCCCCAGCATTTT.

This clonotype was seen a handful of times. This sequence joins TRBV7-3 and TRBJ2-5; 13 positions agree with TRBD2. The CDR3 is made up of 17 amino acids. Germline loops: CDR1 SGHTA, CDR2 FQGTGA. With 3 bases clipped from V and 3 bases from J, the junction kept 7 bases outside the gene matches. The CDR3 nucleotides are TGTGCCAGCAGCTTGGACTCCGGGACTAGCGGGGAAGAGACCCAGTACTTC. Its translation is CASSLDSGTSGEETQYF.

This rearrangement joins TRBV7-6 to TRBJ2-1, with 10 bases lining up with TRBD2. CDR3 length equals 17 residues. V lost 3 bases to trimming and J lost 8 bases; unmatched junction nucleotides: 13. Germline-derived CDR1 and CDR2 are SGHVS and FNYEAQ. The CDR3 loop is CASSLPGGLAGVDEQFF. The CDR3 bases are TGTGCCAGCAGCTTGCCGGGAGGCCTAGCGGGAGTCGATGAGCAGTTCTTC.

This clonotype was observed many times. The rearrangement uses TRBV5-5 and TRBJ1-2; D is possibly TRBD1 (5 bases). This CDR3 has 13 residues. In germline, CDR1 is SGHKS, CDR2 YYEKEE (reference sequence). V was clipped by 1 base and J by 2 bases, with 6 bases between them. CDR3 sequence (DNA): TGTGCCAGCAGCTTGAAGGGGAACTATGGCTACACCTTC. This gives the protein CASSLKGNYGYTF.

The genes are TRBV14 and TRBJ2-5; TRBD1 matches 10 bases. J was trimmed by 5 bases and V by 1 base; bases with no gene match: 10. The CDR3 sequence is 17 residues long. Germline V gene data show CDR1 as SGHDN and CDR2 as FVKESK. The CDR3 DNA sequence: TGTGCCAGCAGCCAAGGACCCGGGACAGGGGACAGGGAGACCCAGTACTTC. Translated, it gives CASSQGPGTGDRETQYF.

This chain joins TRBV5-1 and TRBJ2-3; 8 nucleotides agree with TRBD1. The germline CDR1 and CDR2 sequences are SGHRS and YFSETQ. The V and J ends lost 5 bases and 7 bases, in that order; junction bases with no gene match: 12. This CDR3 region has 15 residues. The CDR3 coding sequence is TGCGCCAGCAGTCCTACGGGGGACAGGATTAATACGCAGTATTTT. Protein sequence: CASSPTGDRINTQYF.

The J gene is TRBJ2-5, the V gene TRBV7-7, with 12 bases fitting TRBD2. CDR1 and CDR2 from the germline V gene are SSHAT and FNYEAQ (reference sequence). The CDR3 consists of 15 residues. Trimming removed 5 bases from V and 5 bases from J; junction bases left unmatched: 6. CDR3: CASSQTSGGGETQYF. For the CDR3, the DNA is TGTGCCAGCAGCCAGACTAGCGGGGGTGGGGAGACCCAGTACTTC.

The rearrangement joins TRBV18 to TRBJ2-1, with 7 bases aligning to TRBD2. Germline trimming cut 1 base from V and 10 bases from J; bases unmatched to any gene: 13. The CDR3 has 16 residues. Germline V gene sequence: CDR1 KGHSH, CDR2 LQKENI. CDR3 loop: CASSPQASGLSGEQFF. DNA for the CDR3: TGTGCCAGCTCACCACAGGCTAGCGGCCTGTCGGGGGAGCAGTTCTTC.

Ten or more counts support this clonotype. This chain joins TRBV5-1 and TRBJ2-7, with TRBD1 matching over 7 bases. The CDR3 length is 14 residues. CDR1 is SGHRS and CDR2 is YFSETQ in the germline V gene. V lost 0 bases, J lost 6 bases, and 6 bases stayed unmatched. The CDR3 DNA reads as TGCGCCAGCAGCTTGGCCGACAGGGCAGCCGAGCAGTACTTC. As protein: CASSLADRAAEQYF.

The CDR3 nucleotides read TGTGCCAGCAGCCAAGACAGGGGGAATTCACCCCTCCACTTT. As protein: CASSQDRGNSPLHF. The chain is built from TRBV14 and TRBJ1-6; TRBD1 aligns across 7 bases. Germline CDR1 is SGHDN and CDR2 is FVKESK. This CDR3 region has 14 residues. V gave up 0 bases and J gave up 7 bases; unmatched junction bases: 0.

This rearrangement joins TRBV4-2 to TRBJ2-4; TRBD1 agrees at 7 bases. The CDR3 is made up of 15 amino acids. The trim removed 3 bases at V and 6 bases at J, leaving 8 bases unmatched. The germline V gene has CDR1 LGHNA and CDR2 YNFKEQ. CDR3 nucleotides: TGTGCCAGCAGCCAGGGTAGTAACAGGGGAAACATTCAGTACTTC. It codes for CASSQGSNRGNIQYF.

V and J are TRBV7-9 and TRBJ2-1; 8 bases map to TRBD2. The trim removed 6 bases at V and 9 bases at J, leaving 13 bases unmatched. Germline lookup yields CDR1 SEHNR and CDR2 FQNEAQ (reference sequence). This CDR3 is 15 amino acids long. The CDR3 spells CASSDLPAGAGEQFF. The DNA of the CDR3 is TGTGCCAGCAGTGACCTACCAGCGGGAGCCGGTGAGCAGTTCTTC.

This clonotype was counted a few times. This chain links TRBV6-5 with TRBJ2-1; no definite D call. The CDR3 runs 15 residues. Trimming cost V 5 bases and J 5 bases, with 16 bases left between them. CDR1 is MNHEY and CDR2 is SVGAGI in the germline V gene. CDR3 coding DNA: TGTGCCAGCAGTCCTGGCTCAAGAGTGCACAATGAGCAGTTCTTC. It encodes CASSPGSRVHNEQFF.

The J gene is TRBJ2-7, the V gene TRBV3-1; no definite D call. Trimming left V 0 bases short and J 2 bases short, with 11 bases between. CDR3 length: 15 residues. CDR1 and CDR2 (germline): LGHDT, YNNKEL (reference sequence). CDR3 in amino acids: CASSQDVAGTYEQYF. Written as DNA, the CDR3 is TGTGCCAGCAGCCAAGATGTGGCAGGTACCTACGAGCAGTACTTC.

A few counts support this clonotype. This chain connects TRBV7-2 to TRBJ2-1, with 7 positions matching TRBD2. The CDR3 is made up of 17 amino acids. Germline V gene sequence: CDR1 SGHTA, CDR2 FQGNSA. Trimming at V came to 2 bases and at J to 2 bases, leaving 9 bases not matched to a gene. CDR3 sequence reads: CASSLLWEGLTYNEQFF. CDR3 sequence (DNA): TGTGCCAGCAGCTTATTATGGGAGGGCCTCACCTACAATGAGCAGTTCTTC.

This chain joins TRBV12-3 or TRBV12-4 and TRBJ2-1, with 7 bases that match TRBD2. The CDR3 is 13 residues long. The V and J ends lost 7 bases and 6 bases, in that order; junction bases with no gene match: 6. Written as DNA, the CDR3 is TGTGCCAGCATGATGGGCGGGAGCAATGAGCAGTTCTTC. It codes for CASMMGGSNEQFF.

The rearrangement links TRBV29-1 to TRBJ2-5, with a possible D match to TRBD1 (6 bases). Trimming pared 6 bases from V and 3 bases from J, leaving 11 bases between. The CDR3 has 12 amino acids. Per the germline V gene, CDR1 is SQVTM and CDR2 is ANQGSEA. CDR3 in amino acids: CSVKGQKETQYF. In DNA form, the CDR3 reads TGCAGCGTAAAAGGACAGAAAGAGACCCAGTACTTC.

This clonotype showed up just a few times. V gene TRBV5-1 combines with J gene TRBJ2-3, with D possibly being TRBD1 (5 bases). The CDR3 is made up of 13 amino acids. CDR1 and CDR2 from the germline V gene are SGHRS and YFSETQ. Trimming cost V 4 bases and J 4 bases, with 10 bases left between them. The CDR3 sequence: CASSPSGSDTQYF. CDR3 DNA sequence: TGCGCCAGCAGCCCCTCAGGGTCAGATACGCAGTATTTT.

In this sample, this clonotype turned up many times. V and J are TRBV5-1 and TRBJ2-1; either TRBD1 or TRBD2 may fit D (5 bases each). The germline gives CDR1 SGHRS, CDR2 YFSETQ. The CDR3 contains 13 residues. Deletions cut 0 bases from V and 7 bases from J, with 8 bases between. CDR3 residues: CASSLGWGNEQFF. CDR3 nucleotides: TGCGCCAGCAGCTTGGGTTGGGGGAATGAGCAGTTCTTC.

This clonotype was picked up a small number of times. The chain employs TRBV6-1 and TRBJ2-2; no reliable D call. Looked up from germline, CDR1 is MNHNS and CDR2 is SASEGT. The V end lost 7 bases, the J end lost 0 bases, and 12 bases lay between the germline ends. This CDR3 is built from 15 residues. CDR3 sequence (DNA): TGTGCCAGCACCATCCGGACGGCGAACACCGGGGAGCTGTTTTTT. It specifies CASTIRTANTGELFF.

This chain joins TRBV24-1 and TRBJ2-1; D not certain. V was trimmed by 5 bases and J by 8 bases, leaving 6 bases between them. The CDR3 totals 11 residues. Looked up from germline, CDR1 is KGHDR and CDR2 is SFDVKD. CDR3 region: CATSAGYEQFF. The DNA of the CDR3 is TGTGCCACCAGTGCTGGTTATGAGCAGTTCTTC.

This clonotype was seen many times. The rearrangement uses TRBV15 and TRBJ1-1, with TRBD1 matching over 7 bases. This CDR3 has 16 residues. J gave up 5 bases and V 0 bases, and 9 bases lay outside the gene matches. Germline-derived CDR1 and CDR2 are LNHNV and YYDKDF (reference sequence). The CDR3 sequence is CATSRDMTGSRTEAFF. DNA of the CDR3: TGTGCCACCAGCAGAGATATGACAGGGAGTCGGACTGAAGCTTTCTTT.